These 28 T cell receptor beta chains share one sample of origin, sequenced in a study of cytomegalovirus exposure and HLA in healthy donors. Researchers ran the PCR with 60 Vbeta and 13 Jbeta primers. Assay used: immunoSEQ multiplex PCR; TCRdb lists only in-frame clones, some missing. The sample yields roughly 160,000 clones, around 79% seen once. The sample was PBMCs. Every receptor here comes from a man aged 45-60 years in good health and CMV-seropositive.

V usage is TRBV19 and J usage is TRBJ1-6, with a weak D call TRBD1 (6 bases). Per the germline V gene, CDR1 is LNHDA and CDR2 is SQIVND (reference sequence). CDR3 size: 14 residues. The V end lost 4 bases, the J end lost 8 bases, and 12 bases lay between the germline ends. The CDR3 protein is CASSTTGKHSPLHF. The CDR3 nucleotides read TGTGCCAGTAGTACTACAGGGAAACATTCACCCCTCCACTTT.

This chain links TRBV18 with TRBJ1-2; perhaps TRBD1 as D (5 bases). The CDR3 is made up of 15 amino acids. Trimming left V 4 bases short and J 2 bases short, with 14 bases between. From germline, CDR1 is KGHSH and CDR2 LQKENI. The chain's CDR3 is CASSRGLRENYGYTF. DNA of the CDR3: TGTGCCAGCTCACGGGGACTCAGGGAAAACTATGGCTACACCTTC.

The rearrangement links TRBV2 to TRBJ2-1; 7 bases are shared with TRBD2. The J segment lost 9 bases and the V segment lost 5 bases, leaving 13 bases of the junction unmatched. This CDR3 spans 15 amino acids. Germline CDR1 reads SNHLY; CDR2 reads FYNNEI. Here the CDR3 reads CASSRDTGGWGEQFF. In nucleotides, the CDR3 is TGTGCCAGCAGTCGGGATACGGGGGGATGGGGTGAGCAGTTCTTC.

The chain recombines TRBV30 with TRBJ2-3; TRBD1 matches 8 bases. V shed 4 bases and J 5 bases; nucleotides not matched to a gene: 8. CDR3 length equals 14 residues. Germline V gene data show CDR1 as GTSNPN and CDR2 as SVGIG (reference sequence). The CDR3 DNA reads TGTGCCTGGACCTCCGGACAGGGAGAAGATACGCAGTATTTT. This encodes CAWTSGQGEDTQYF.

This clone was counted a single time. The chain has TRBV4-2 and TRBJ1-5; 7 bases map to TRBD1. From germline, CDR1 is LGHNA and CDR2 YNFKEQ. The length of the CDR3 is 15 residues. J gave up 5 bases and V 1 base, and 5 bases lay outside the gene matches. Here the CDR3 DNA reads TGTGCCAGCAGCCAAGGGGGACAGAGTCATCAGCCCCAGCATTTT. This encodes CASSQGGQSHQPQHF.

The CDR3 reads CASSLPSGTGISEQFF. The CDR3 DNA follows: TGCGCCAGCAGCTTGCCTAGTGGGACAGGGATATCGGAGCAGTTCTTC. This chain links TRBV5-1 with TRBJ2-1; 9 bases are a match to TRBD1. J gave up 10 bases and V 1 base, and 12 bases lay outside the gene matches. Germline assignment: CDR1 SGHRS and CDR2 YFSETQ. The CDR3 consists of 16 residues.

The V gene is TRBV12-5, the J gene TRBJ2-2, with D maybe TRBD1 (6 bases). Trimming took off 3 bases at V and 3 bases at J, with 11 bases between the two ends. The CDR3 runs to 15 residues. The germline gives CDR1 LGHNT, CDR2 FRNRAP. This chain's CDR3 is CASGLGNRDTGELFF. CDR3 coding DNA: TGTGCTAGTGGTTTAGGAAACAGGGACACCGGGGAGCTGTTTTTT.

The CDR3 loop is CSAEAGLDIQYF. DNA for the CDR3: TGCAGCGCCGAGGCAGGGTTAGACATTCAGTACTTC. This chain joins TRBV29-1 and TRBJ2-4; D is perhaps TRBD1 (5 bases). V dropped 7 bases and J dropped 8 bases, with 15 bases sitting between them. The CDR3 spans 12 residues. Germline V gene sequence: CDR1 SQVTM, CDR2 ANQGSEA.

The chain recombines TRBV7-9 with TRBJ2-1; no clear D. This CDR3 comprises 13 residues. V was shortened by 4 bases and J by 2 bases, with 6 bases between the two germline ends. Per germline, CDR1 SEHNR and CDR2 FQNEAQ (reference sequence). The CDR3 nucleotides read TGTGCCAGCAGCTCATTCCCCTACAATGAGCAGTTCTTC. This codes for CASSSFPYNEQFF.

The CDR3 region has the DNA TGTGCCAGCAGCAGAGACAGGGACTATGGCTACACCTTC. It is translated as CASSRDRDYGYTF. This rearrangement joins TRBV14 to TRBJ1-2; TRBD1 aligns across 7 bases. V was clipped by 5 bases and J by 3 bases; unmatched bases: 3. This CDR3 comprises 13 residues. Germline values: CDR1 SGHDN, CDR2 FVKESK.

The genes are TRBV6-1 and TRBJ1-5; 7 nucleotides match TRBD1. V lost 2 bases, J lost 4 bases, and 11 bases stayed unmatched. CDR1 is MNHNS and CDR2 is SASEGT in the germline V gene. The CDR3 has 17 amino acids. CDR3 DNA sequence: TGTGCCAGCAGTGAAATGGCAGGGGGGACCCTAAATCAGCCCCAGCATTTT. This sequence encodes CASSEMAGGTLNQPQHF.

The table lists this clone with a few counts. The CDR3 loop is CAIPKKAGRHYEQYV. The CDR3 DNA is TGTGCCATCCCTAAGAAGGCAGGGAGGCACTACGAGCAGTACGTC. The rearrangement joins TRBV27 to TRBJ2-7; tentatively, D is TRBD2 (6 bases). Trimming took 10 bases from V and 3 from J, leaving 22 bases between them. This CDR3 region has 15 residues. The germline gives CDR1 MNHEY, CDR2 SMNVEV (reference sequence).

This clone was seen once. The CDR3 DNA follows: TGTGCCAGTAGTACGGCAGGGGGCATGGGCAATCAGCCCCAGCATTTT. This codes for CASSTAGGMGNQPQHF. The genes are TRBV19 and TRBJ1-5; 8 bases align to TRBD1. CDR1 is LNHDA and CDR2 is SQIVND in the germline V gene (reference sequence). The CDR3 covers 16 residues. V dropped 4 bases and J dropped 2; count of bases not matched to a gene: 7.

This clone appeared once. The chain combines TRBV10-3 with TRBJ1-1; a weak D match, TRBD1 (5 bases). The V gene's germline CDR1 is ENHRY and CDR2 SYGVKD. V dropped 3 bases and J dropped 5 bases, with 10 bases sitting between them. This CDR3 comprises 13 residues. Written as DNA, the CDR3 is TGTGCCATCAGTGATCGGGGGAGGACTGAAGCTTTCTTT. It codes for CAISDRGRTEAFF.

The chain employs TRBV18 and TRBJ1-5; a possible D gene is TRBD1 (6 bases). There are 17 residues in the CDR3. Germline V gene lookup returns CDR1 KGHSH and CDR2 LQKENI. The ends were cut back, 3 bases at V and 4 bases at J, with 19 bases in the middle. The CDR3 region has the DNA TGTGCCAGCTCACCGGGGGGGGCCTCAACCCTAAATCAGCCCCAGCATTTT. This sequence encodes CASSPGGASTLNQPQHF. The full variable domain, in which reference TRBV18 and TRBJ1-5 provide the parts outside the CDR3, is NAGVMQNPRHLVRRRGQEARLRCSPMKGHSHVYWYRQLPEEGLKFMVYLQKENIIDESGMPKERFSAEFPKEGPSILRIQQVVRGDSAAYFCASSPGGASTLNQPQHFGDGTRLSIL.

This rearrangement joins TRBV28 to TRBJ2-1, with 10 bases that match TRBD1. Germline assignment: CDR1 MDHEN and CDR2 SYDVKM. The CDR3 covers 15 residues. Trimming took 2 bases from V and 11 from J; bases not matched to a gene: 9. DNA of the CDR3: TGTGCCAGCAGTTTACTCATGACAGGGGGCAGGAAGCAGTTCTTC. Amino acids: CASSLLMTGGRKQFF.

The rearrangement joins TRBV18 to TRBJ2-5, with 8 bases matching TRBD1. Per the germline V gene, CDR1 is KGHSH and CDR2 is LQKENI. The CDR3 contains 13 residues. V gave up 5 bases and J gave up 4 bases; unmatched junction bases: 3. CDR3 residues: CASSSGQVETQYF. The CDR3 DNA sequence: TGTGCCAGCTCATCGGGACAGGTAGAGACCCAGTACTTC.

This clone was observed a single time. The gene calls are TRBV5-6 and TRBJ1-3; D gene unclear. The V end was cut by 2 bases, the J end by 0 bases, with 15 bases between. The length of the CDR3 is 17 residues. CDR1 and CDR2 (germline): SGHDT, YYEEEE. Written as DNA, the CDR3 is TGTGCCAGCAGCTTCAACCCTTCTCCGAGCTCTGGAAACACCATATATTTT. Its translation is CASSFNPSPSSGNTIYF.

The rearrangement uses TRBV4-1 and TRBJ1-5, with D unresolved. V was cut by 1 base and J by 5 bases, with 15 bases left in between. In germline, CDR1 is MGHRA, CDR2 YSYEKL. The CDR3 loop spans 16 amino acids. CDR3 in amino acids: CASSQVSLGRDQPQHF. The DNA for the CDR3 is TGCGCCAGCAGCCAAGTGTCTCTAGGTCGGGATCAGCCCCAGCATTTT.

V is TRBV5-1 and J is TRBJ2-2; 7 bases map to TRBD1. The V segment lost 4 bases and the J segment 3 bases; nucleotides outside the gene matches: 6. Germline values: CDR1 SGHRS, CDR2 YFSETQ. The length of the CDR3 is 15 residues. The CDR3 region is CASSQQGIDTGELFF. As DNA, the CDR3 is TGCGCCAGCAGCCAACAGGGGATCGACACCGGGGAGCTGTTTTTT.

The chain uses TRBV5-1 and TRBJ1-2, with TRBD1 matching 7 bases. The V gene's germline CDR1 is SGHRS and CDR2 YFSETQ. The CDR3 runs 18 residues. The ends lost 3 bases at V and 0 bases at J; junction bases unmatched: 14. The CDR3 nucleotides read TGCGCCAGCAGCTCCAGGCCCCCTGGACAGGATGCTAACTATGGCTACACCTTC. Translation gives CASSSRPPGQDANYGYTF.

The chain uses TRBV19 and TRBJ1-2; possibly TRBD1 for D (6 bases). Deletions cut 4 bases from V and 4 bases from J, with 10 bases between. The CDR3 consists of 13 residues. Germline loops: CDR1 LNHDA, CDR2 SQIVND (reference sequence). The CDR3 DNA is TGTGCCAGTAGTACTTTGGGGGCCTATGGCTACACCTTC. Translation gives CASSTLGAYGYTF.

Points on this clone: Other DNA sequences within the sample encode an identical CDR3. The rearrangement uses TRBV5-1 and TRBJ2-5; a possible D gene is TRBD1 (6 bases). V lost 0 bases to trimming and J lost 3 bases, with 9 bases between them. This CDR3 region has 14 residues. CDR1 SGHRS and CDR2 YFSETQ come from the germline V gene. The CDR3 here is CASSLAPGEETQYF. CDR3 nucleotide sequence: TGCGCCAGCAGCTTGGCGCCAGGGGAAGAGACCCAGTACTTC.

The gene calls are TRBV5-6 and TRBJ2-2; 10 nucleotides line up with TRBD1. The CDR3 is 17 amino acids. CDR1 SGHDT and CDR2 YYEEEE come from the germline V gene. V was pared by 1 base and J by 4 bases, with 7 bases of the junction left unmatched. For the CDR3, the DNA is TGTGCCAGCAGCTTGAATTTGGGACAGGGGACCACCGGGGAGCTGTTTTTT. Its protein is CASSLNLGQGTTGELFF.

This CDR3 is CASSAGLAGRRSYNEQFF. CDR3 nucleotides: TGTGCCAGCAGCGCCGGACTAGCGGGGCGCAGGTCCTACAATGAGCAGTTCTTC. The V call is TRBV9, the J call TRBJ2-1; TRBD2 agrees at 12 bases. CDR1 SGDLS and CDR2 YYNGEE come from the germline V gene. The CDR3 contains 18 residues. The trim removed 3 bases at V and 1 base at J, leaving 8 bases unmatched.

The chain joins TRBV19 to TRBJ2-1; D possibly corresponds to TRBD1 (6 bases). Germline V gene sequence: CDR1 LNHDA, CDR2 SQIVND (reference sequence). The CDR3 loop spans 13 amino acids. V was clipped by 3 bases and J by 7 bases, with 10 bases between them. This CDR3 is CASSIATGNEQFF. CDR3 DNA: TGTGCCAGTAGTATCGCAACAGGGAATGAGCAGTTCTTC.

The chain recombines TRBV2 with TRBJ1-1, with 7 bases matching TRBD1. CDR3 length: 15 amino acids. The germline V gene has CDR1 SNHLY and CDR2 FYNNEI. V shed 4 bases and J 0 bases; nucleotides not matched to a gene: 5. CDR3 bases: TGTGCCAGCAGTGGTGACAGGGACATGAACACTGAAGCTTTCTTT. Translated, it gives CASSGDRDMNTEAFF.

This clone was found once. The rearrangement uses TRBV29-1 and TRBJ1-2, with D possibly being TRBD1 (6 bases). Per the germline V gene, CDR1 is SQVTM and CDR2 is ANQGSEA. Trimming pared 4 bases from V and 8 bases from J, leaving 17 bases between. The CDR3 extends over 13 amino acids. CDR3 protein: CSVGGHIESGYTF. The CDR3 DNA follows: TGCAGCGTTGGGGGACATATCGAATCCGGCTACACCTTC.